The present T cell receptor beta chain was sequenced within a study of cytomegalovirus exposure and HLA in healthy donors. With 60 Vbeta and 13 Jbeta primers, the PCR was carried out. Some clones are missing from TCRdb's copy, which holds only in-frame ones; the method was immunoSEQ multiplex PCR. The repertoire holds about 88,000 clones, with approximately 80% as singletons. Germline V CDR1 and CDR2: MNHEY, SVGAGI. Losses at the gene ends were 2 bases for V and 3 bases for J; bases not matched to a gene: 4. The CDR3 extends over 16 amino acids. Sample: PBMCs. The receptor comes from a woman between 40 and 50 years old in good health and CMV-seronegative. The rearrangement uses TRBV6-5 and TRBJ2-2; 9 bases fit TRBD1. Here the CDR3 DNA reads TGTGCCAGCAGTTACCTCTGGACAGGGGACACCGGGGAGCTGTTTTTT. Its translation is CASSYLWTGDTGELFF.